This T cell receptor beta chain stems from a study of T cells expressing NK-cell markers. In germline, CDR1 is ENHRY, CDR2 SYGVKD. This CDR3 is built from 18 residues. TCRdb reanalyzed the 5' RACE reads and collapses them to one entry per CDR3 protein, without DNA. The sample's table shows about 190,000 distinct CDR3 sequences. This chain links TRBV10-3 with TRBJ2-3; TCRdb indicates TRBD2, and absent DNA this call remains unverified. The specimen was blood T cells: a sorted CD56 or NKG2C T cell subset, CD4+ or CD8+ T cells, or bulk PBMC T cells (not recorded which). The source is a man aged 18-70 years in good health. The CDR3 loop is CAIHPGTSPVDRADTQYF.